The present TCR beta chain was sequenced within a study of T cell repertoires in cytomegalovirus infection (dated by TCRdb to 2018 to 2020). With regard to the full study: The HLA type of each donor mattered for the analysis, because public TCR beta signatures pointed to carriage of CMV infection along with the matching HLA type.

This clonotype has just a few counts. Its antigen remains unidentified. No base qualities exist here, and no much larger clone lies one base off it. The sequencer was an Illumina HiSeq 1500. The public reads were reanalyzed by TCRdb: fastp trimming at Q25, MiXCR alignment, in-frame beta chains only. Rows are combined by CDR3 protein, so each entry shows the most common genes and DNA. In this sample the table shows 500,000 or so distinct CDR3 sequences, about 15% of which occur a single time. The ten largest clones take up under 30% of the sample. Here is what the overall study found, with its caveats: Cumulative frequency of public TCR beta family members discriminated carriers of CMV infection plus the relevant HLA type in this cohort and an independent approximately 360-donor cohort. The ex vivo response was dominated by HLA-C-restricted CMV-specific TCR beta clonotypes, and the single most frequent clonotype in two of eight donors was supplied by these HLA-C-restricted clonotypes.

This TCR was sampled from a human donor in good health (CMV status not recorded). Some clones in this sample may be carry-over from other donors' samples. The material sequenced was CD8+ T cells from PBMCs.

For the CDR3, the sequence is CSAREMDEQFF. At the DNA level, the sequence is TGCAGTGCTAGGGAAATGGATGAGCAGTTCTTC. The rearrangement combines TRBV20-1 with TRBJ2-1; the D gene identity is not certain. From a lookup of the germline V gene (reference sequence), CDR1 and CDR2 are DFQATT and SNEGSKA. Its CDR3 holds 11 amino acids, cysteine through phenylalanine. CDR3 DNA only is kept here, 33 bases in frame from base 1. Between the V and J ends, shortened by 3 bases and 8 bases respectively, the junction contains 8 bases.